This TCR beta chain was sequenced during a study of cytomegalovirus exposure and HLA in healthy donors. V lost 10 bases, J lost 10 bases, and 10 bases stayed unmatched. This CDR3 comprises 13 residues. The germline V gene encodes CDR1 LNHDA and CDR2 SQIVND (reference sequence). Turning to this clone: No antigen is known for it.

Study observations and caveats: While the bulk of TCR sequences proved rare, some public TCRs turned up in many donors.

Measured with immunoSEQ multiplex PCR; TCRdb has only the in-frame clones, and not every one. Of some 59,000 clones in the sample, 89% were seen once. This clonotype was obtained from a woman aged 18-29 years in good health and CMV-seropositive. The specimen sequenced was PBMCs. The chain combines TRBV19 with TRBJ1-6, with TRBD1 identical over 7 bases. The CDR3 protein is CATTDRFGSPLHF. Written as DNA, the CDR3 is TGTGCCACAACGGACAGGTTTGGGTCACCCCTCCACTTT. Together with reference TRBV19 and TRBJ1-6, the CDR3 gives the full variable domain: DGGITQSPKYLFRKEGQNVTLSCEQNLNHDAMYWYRQDPGQGLRLIYYSQIVNDFQKGDIAEGYSVSREKKESFPLTVTSAQKNPTAFYLCATTDRFGSPLHFGNGTRLTVT.